Below are 23 T cell receptor beta chains sequenced from a single sample in a study of T-cell reconstitution after alpha-beta-depleted transplantation in children. This sample's TCRbeta library carried unique molecular identifier barcodes. TCRdb used MiXCR to reprocess the PCR reads, holding one entry per CDR3 protein. This table holds hundreds of thousands of distinct CDR3 sequences, 7% to 9% found once. Sample: PBMCs, mostly from graft donor cells, taken 360 days after TCRalphabeta/CD19-depleted stem cell transplant. The source is a male patient between 2 and 10 years old who had a stem cell transplant for acute myeloid leukemia, so the T cells may come from the graft donor.

The V call is TRBV10-3, the J call TRBJ1-2; the D is unclear. V lost 10 bases and J lost 4, with 16 bases in between. The CDR3 extends over 13 amino acids. The germline V gene encodes CDR1 ENHRY and CDR2 SYGVKD. CDR3 region: CATLQANFYGYTF. The CDR3 bases are TGTGCCACCTTGCAGGCAAACTTCTATGGCTACACCTTC.

This clonotype was seen repeatedly, ten times or more. The chain has TRBV30 and TRBJ2-1; D is perhaps TRBD1 or TRBD2 (6 bases each). The length of the CDR3 is 11 residues. V was cut by 4 bases and J by 9 bases, with 10 bases left in between. Germline V CDR1 and CDR2: GTSNPN, SVGIG (reference sequence). CDR3 residues: CAWMGGGEQFF. The CDR3, as DNA: TGTGCCTGGATGGGGGGCGGTGAGCAGTTCTTC.

There are a few counts of this clonotype. The CDR3 protein is CASSEDRGLAQETQYF. The CDR3 nucleotides read TGCGCCAGCAGTGAGGACAGGGGGCTGGCACAAGAGACCCAGTACTTC. The chain couples TRBV10-1 to TRBJ2-5, with 10 bases identical to TRBD1. The CDR3 contains 16 residues. Germline V CDR1 and CDR2: WNHNN, SYGVQD (reference sequence). Trimming removed 2 bases from V and 2 bases from J; junction bases left unmatched: 5.

This clonotype showed up many times. V is TRBV4-1 and J is TRBJ1-6; D ambiguous. Trimming left V 4 bases short and J 10 bases short, with 14 bases between. The CDR3 loop spans 14 amino acids. Germline values: CDR1 MGHRA, CDR2 YSYEKL. CDR3 sequence (DNA): TGCGCCAGCAGCCCAGAAGGGTCGAAGTCACCCCTCCACTTT. Protein sequence: CASSPEGSKSPLHF.

This clonotype came up a few times. The gene calls are TRBV12-3 or TRBV12-4 and TRBJ2-3, with D perhaps assigned TRBD1 or TRBD2 (5 bases each). The ends were cut back, 6 bases at V and 6 bases at J, with 19 bases in the middle. The CDR3 loop spans 15 amino acids. CDR3 coding DNA: TGTGCCAGCAGCCCCGGGACCACTCGTGTGGATACGCAGTATTTT. Encoded protein: CASSPGTTRVDTQYF.

This clonotype came up a few times. The chain carries TRBV20-1 and TRBJ1-5; TRBD1 matches 10 bases. CDR3 size: 14 residues. J gave up 7 bases and V 6 bases, and 9 bases lay outside the gene matches. The germline CDR1 and CDR2 sequences are DFQATT and SNEGSKA (reference sequence). CDR3 bases: TGCAGTGCAAAAGACAGGGGGCCATACCAGCCCCAGCATTTT. This codes for CSAKDRGPYQPQHF.

The rearrangement joins TRBV12-3 or TRBV12-4 to TRBJ2-1; TRBD2 matches 7 bases. This CDR3 is built from 14 residues. Unmatched junction bases numbered 9, after V lost 6 bases and J lost 7 bases. The CDR3 sequence: CASSSSGTGNEQFF. The CDR3 coding sequence is TGTGCCAGCAGCTCTAGCGGAACTGGGAATGAGCAGTTCTTC.

In its sample, this clonotype was seen many times. V gene TRBV9 combines with J gene TRBJ2-1, with D unclear. V dropped 2 bases and J dropped 0 bases, with 6 bases sitting between them. This CDR3 has 14 residues. From germline, CDR1 is SGDLS and CDR2 YYNGEE. For the CDR3, the DNA is TGTGCCAGCAGCGTGAGGAGCTCCTACAATGAGCAGTTCTTC. It encodes CASSVRSSYNEQFF. Using reference TRBV9 and TRBJ2-1 for the parts outside the CDR3, the full variable domain is DSGVTQTPKHLITATGQRVTLRCSPRSGDLSVYWYQQSLDQGLQFLIQYYNGEERAKGNILERFSAQQFPDLHSELNLSSLELGDSALYFCASSVRSSYNEQFFGPGTRLTVL.

This clonotype was seen at least ten times. V gene TRBV12-3 or TRBV12-4 combines with J gene TRBJ1-5; 7 nucleotides align to TRBD1. The ends lost 6 bases at V and 3 bases at J; junction bases unmatched: 5. This CDR3 spans 14 amino acids. The CDR3, as DNA: TGTGCCAGCAGGCCCACAGGGGTCAATCAGCCCCAGCATTTT. Its translation: CASRPTGVNQPQHF.

The V gene is TRBV5-6, the J gene TRBJ1-1; no reliable D call. CDR1 is SGHDT and CDR2 is YYEEEE in the germline V gene. Trimming cost V 1 base and J 4 bases, with 14 bases left between them. The CDR3 spans 15 residues. This CDR3 is CASSLSGVLGTEAFF. The CDR3 nucleotides are TGTGCCAGCAGCTTGTCGGGTGTCTTGGGCACTGAAGCTTTCTTT.

This clonotype was detected a few times. This chain joins TRBV5-1 and TRBJ2-1; 13 bases fit TRBD2. There are 16 residues in the CDR3. Per germline, CDR1 SGHRS and CDR2 YFSETQ. V lost 4 bases to trimming and J lost 4 bases; unmatched junction nucleotides: 5. The CDR3 DNA reads as TGCGCCAGCAGCCCAGGGACTAGCGGGATTTACAATGAGCAGTTCTTC. It specifies CASSPGTSGIYNEQFF.

In regard to this clonotype: One end of the junction does not line up with germline, which may come from a read error. The chain combines TRBV5-1 with TRBJ2-7, with D possibly being TRBD1 (5 bases). This CDR3 is built from 15 residues. CDR1 is SGHRS, CDR2 YFSETQ, per germline. The CDR3 protein is CASSLAPEAPLRQNF. DNA of the CDR3: TGCGCCAGCAGCTTGGCCCCAGAAGCACCACTACGACAGAACTTC. Using reference TRBV5-1 and TRBJ2-7 for the parts outside the CDR3, the full variable domain is KAGVTQTPRYLIKTRGQQVTLSCSPISGHRSVSWYQQTPGQGLQFLFEYFSETQRNKGNFPGRFSGRQFSNSRSEMNVSTLELGDSALYLCASSLAPEAPLRQNFGPGTRLTVT.

The chain couples TRBV20-1 to TRBJ2-1; a weak D match, TRBD2 (6 bases). Looked up from germline, CDR1 is DFQATT and CDR2 is SNEGSKA (reference sequence). CDR3 length equals 14 residues. Trimming stripped 1 base from V and 0 bases from J, with 7 bases between. The CDR3 coding sequence is TGCAGTGCTAGAGGGAGGGGCTCCTACAATGAGCAGTTCTTC. As protein: CSARGRGSYNEQFF.

This clonotype appeared many times. The junction departs from germline at one end; a sequencing error may be responsible. V is TRBV5-1 and J is TRBJ2-5; no clear D gene. From germline, CDR1 is SGHRS and CDR2 YFSETQ. This CDR3 region has 12 residues. This CDR3 is CASSLVQETQYF. The CDR3 coding sequence is TGTGCCAGCAGTTTAGTCCAGGAGACCCAGTACTTC.

This chain joins TRBV25-1 and TRBJ2-5; 8 bases match TRBD1. CDR1 MGHDK and CDR2 SYGVNS come from the germline V gene. CDR3 length: 14 amino acids. V was pared by 4 bases and J by 5 bases, with 6 bases of the junction left unmatched. The CDR3 spells CASSGTGGRETQYF. CDR3 nucleotide sequence: TGTGCCAGCAGTGGTACAGGGGGTCGGGAGACCCAGTACTTC. The variable domain in full, completed from reference TRBV25-1 and TRBJ2-5, reads EADIYQTPRYLVIGTGKKITLECSQTMGHDKMYWYQQDPGMELHLIHYSYGVNSTEKGDLSSESTVSRIRTEHFPLTLESARPSHTSQYLCASSGTGGRETQYFGPGTRLLVL.

This clonotype was observed a few times. The V and J genes are TRBV11-1 and TRBJ2-1; D is perhaps TRBD1 or TRBD2 (6 bases each). The germline V gene encodes CDR1 SGHAT and CDR2 FQDESV (reference sequence). The CDR3 sequence is 16 residues long. Deletions cut 5 bases from V and 5 bases from J, with 19 bases between. The CDR3 reads CASSPTRGGKNNEQFF. Written as DNA, the CDR3 is TGTGCCAGCAGCCCGACCCGAGGGGGGAAAAACAATGAGCAGTTCTTC.

This clonotype was seen repeatedly, ten times or more. The chain is built from TRBV4-1 and TRBJ2-3; D remains unclear. The germline V and J ends were trimmed by 2 bases and 6 bases, with 15 bases remaining between them. This CDR3 has 15 amino acids. The germline gives CDR1 MGHRA, CDR2 YSYEKL. Written as DNA, the CDR3 is TGCGCCAGCAGCCAATACCCCTTGGGTGGGGATACGCAGTATTTT. Translation: CASSQYPLGGDTQYF.

The chain carries TRBV12-3 or TRBV12-4 and TRBJ1-5; D unresolved. V was clipped by 6 bases and J by 6 bases, with 15 bases between them. The CDR3 contains 14 residues. CDR3 coding DNA: TGTGCCAGCAGCACACATGGCTGGGGTCAGCCCCAGCATTTT. It codes for CASSTHGWGQPQHF.

A word on this clonotype: As the CDR3 is not closed by the conserved phenylalanine or tryptophan, this likely results from a read error. CDR3 coding DNA: TGCAGTGCTAGAGTAGGTGGGAGGGCCTTGAATGAGCAGTTCTAC. Translating gives CSARVGGRALNEQFY. The V gene is TRBV20-1, the J gene TRBJ2-1; 7 bases map to TRBD2. The CDR3 length is 15 residues. The germline V gene has CDR1 DFQATT and CDR2 SNEGSKA (reference sequence). J lost 7 bases, V lost 1 base, and 10 bases had no gene match.

The chain carries TRBV7-2 and TRBJ1-5; D gene unclear. V lost 0 bases and J lost 6, with 3 bases in between. The CDR3 consists of 12 residues. Germline CDR1 reads SGHTA; CDR2 reads FQGNSA. CDR3 in DNA: TGTGCCAGCAGCTTAGCTGCTCAGCCCCAGCATTTT. Its protein product is CASSLAAQPQHF.

The chain carries TRBV28 and TRBJ1-1, with D hard to call. This CDR3 contains 16 residues. Looked up from germline, CDR1 is MDHEN and CDR2 is SYDVKM. Trimming left V 6 bases short and J 0 bases short, with 17 bases between. CDR3 nucleotides: TGTGCCAGCAGACCCGTAAGTTGGGGTATGAACACTGAAGCTTTCTTT. Translating gives CASRPVSWGMNTEAFF.

V and J are TRBV10-3 and TRBJ2-2; TRBD1 aligns across 8 bases. Germline V gives CDR1 ENHRY, CDR2 SYGVKD. There are 15 residues in the CDR3. Trimming cost V 2 bases and J 7 bases; bases outside gene matches: 6. As DNA, the CDR3 is TGTGCCATCAGTGAGCCGGACAGGGTTTACGGGGAGCTGTTTTTT. It specifies CAISEPDRVYGELFF.

The gene calls are TRBV20-1 and TRBJ2-3; D call uncertain. The CDR3 contains 11 residues. The V and J ends lost 8 bases and 0 bases respectively, with 6 bases between them. Looked up from germline, CDR1 is DFQATT and CDR2 is SNEGSKA (reference sequence). CDR3 loop: CSQMSTDTQYF. The CDR3 nucleotides are TGCAGTCAGATGAGCACAGATACGCAGTATTTT.